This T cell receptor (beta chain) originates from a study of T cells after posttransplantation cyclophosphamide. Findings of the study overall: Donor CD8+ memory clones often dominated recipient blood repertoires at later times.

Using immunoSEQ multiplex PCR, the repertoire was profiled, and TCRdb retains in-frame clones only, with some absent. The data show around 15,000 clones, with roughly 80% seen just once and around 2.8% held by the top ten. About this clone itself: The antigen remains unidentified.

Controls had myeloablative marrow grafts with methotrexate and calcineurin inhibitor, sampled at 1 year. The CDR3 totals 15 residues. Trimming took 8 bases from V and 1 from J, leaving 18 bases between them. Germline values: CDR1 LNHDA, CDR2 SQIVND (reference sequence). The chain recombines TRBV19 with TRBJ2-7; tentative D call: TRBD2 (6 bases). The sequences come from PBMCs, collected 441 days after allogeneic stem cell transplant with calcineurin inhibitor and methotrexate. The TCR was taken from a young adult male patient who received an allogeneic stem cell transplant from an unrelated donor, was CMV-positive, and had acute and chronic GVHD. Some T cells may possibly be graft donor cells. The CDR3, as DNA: TGTGCCAGTGGATCTGTTGCCGGGAGATCCTACGAGCAGTACTTC. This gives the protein CASGSVAGRSYEQYF.